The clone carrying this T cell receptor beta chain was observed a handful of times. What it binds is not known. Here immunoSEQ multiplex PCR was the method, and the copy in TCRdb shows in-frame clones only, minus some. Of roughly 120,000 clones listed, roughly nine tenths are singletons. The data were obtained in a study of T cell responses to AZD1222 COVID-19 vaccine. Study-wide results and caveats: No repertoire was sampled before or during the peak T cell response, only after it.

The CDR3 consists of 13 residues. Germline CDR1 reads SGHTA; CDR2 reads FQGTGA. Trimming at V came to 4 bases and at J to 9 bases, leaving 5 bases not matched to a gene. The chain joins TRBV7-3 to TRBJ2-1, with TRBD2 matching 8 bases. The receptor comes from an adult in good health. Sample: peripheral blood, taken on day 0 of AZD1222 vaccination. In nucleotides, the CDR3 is TGTGCCAGCAGCTCCCTGAGCGGGAGTGAGCAGTTCTTC. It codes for CASSSLSGSEQFF.